This T cell receptor beta chain was sequenced in a study of T cells in Graves' hyperthyroidism and ophthalmopathy (dated by TCRdb to the late 2010s). At the level of the whole study: Peripheral blood was collected at initial diagnosis, before any treatment. A discovery cohort of about a hundred patients, approximately 44 with Graves' ophthalmopathy and approximately 60 with stable Graves' hyperthyroidism, was used to find distinguishing TCR V-J signatures. Prospective prediction of ophthalmopathy was tested in an independent validation cohort of some 19 hyperthyroidism patients and approximately 17 patients who later progressed to ophthalmopathy. The 95 to 100 discovery patients were divided at random into training and test sets in a 7:3 ratio. The study also compared thyroid tissue and blood T-cell repertoires from a handful of Graves' hyperthyroidism patients. Following sampling, methimazole starting at 30 mg daily was given to hyperthyroidism patients, and high-dose intravenous methylprednisolone was given to ophthalmopathy patients. According to the paper, TCR Vbeta CDR3 sequencing was carried out on about 140 peripheral blood samples, which came from 40 to 45 ophthalmopathy, 80 or so hyperthyroidism and approximately 17 progressor patients. General study outcomes and caveats: In cross-validation, a model built on a 13 V-J signature told ophthalmopathy apart from stable hyperthyroidism with 85% to 90% sensitivity and roughly 81% specificity, and in testing the same model reached 80%/75%. Most expanded thyroid clonotypes (frequency above 0.001) were also detected in blood, suggesting blood repertoires may reflect thyroid immune responses. In validation, the model predicted progression to ophthalmopathy with 55% to 71% sensitivity and less than 75% specificity, a median of around six months before onset. No statistical method was used to set the sample size in advance, and investigators knew the group allocation.

About this clonotype: No antigen is known for it. One junction end disagrees with the germline gene, perhaps due to a read error.

In the ophthalmopathy patients, disease was moderately to severely active, with a Clinical Activity Score of 3 or more, a NOSPECS grade of 4 or more, and a duration of less than 3 months. Patients with uncontrolled infections, other autoimmune diseases, pregnancy or lactation were excluded. Diagnoses relied on clinical symptoms, serum thyroxine and TRAb, thyroid ultrasound and orbital computed tomography. PBMCs were isolated from about 10 ml of fresh peripheral blood by Ficoll-Paque density gradient centrifugation. Trizol reagent was used to extract total RNA, and RNA quality was then checked on an Agilent 2100 Bioanalyzer. The cysteine opens and the phenylalanine closes a CDR3 of 14 amino acids. The retained sequence is limited to the CDR3, 42 bases, with the frame set at the first base. Amplification of TCR beta CDR3 regions was carried out from RNA transcripts. A first-round RT-PCR of the TCR CDR3 used the HTBI primer set with the Qiagen OneStep RT-PCR kit. A second multiplex PCR round built the libraries, followed by size selection and purification. Libraries were sequenced paired-end with 100 bp reads on an Illumina HiSeq2000. Concerning the study's data processing: Raw data were processed with SOAPnuke, discarding reads with adapters, uncalled bases, mean Phred below 15, or no exact constant-primer or identifier match. COPE v1.2.5 was used to merge the high-quality paired reads, and each unique nucleotide sequence was defined as a clonotype. Clonotypes were aligned to IMGT TRBV, TRBD and TRBJ reference segments using MiTCR v1.1. Only V-J combinations with frequency above 0.0001, covering about 99% of repertoires, were analysed. The TCS score was defined as F50 (clonal expansion) divided by E x V (chaos), with BLOSUM62-based TCRdist calculated between CDR3 peptides within each V-J. Welch's t-statistics and random forest reduced fewer than 550 V-J features to about 13, which were used in a naive Bayes classifier (R e1071). TCRdb itself trimmed the public reads at Q25 with fastp, ran MiXCR and retained productive beta chains. Duplicate CDR3 protein sequences are folded into a single record with the most common DNA and genes. The V and J calls here are based on TCRdb, not the publication. Counted in this sample were hundreds of thousands of distinct CDR3 sequences; around 22% of them appeared once. The ten most abundant clones make up around 62% of the sample.

The rearranged chain carries TRBV12-3 or TRBV12-4 and TRBJ1-1; TRBD1 is a weak D gene call, 6 bases matching. The source is a man aged 30-40 years with Graves' ophthalmopathy. The specimen sequenced was blood. The CDR3 in this case is CASTVDRTNTKAFF. The nucleotides read TGTGCCAGCACTGTAGACAGGACCAACACTAAAGCTTTCTTT.